Shown below are 15 T cell receptor beta chains from a single sample sequenced in a study of cytomegalovirus exposure and HLA in healthy donors. Both 60 Vbeta primers and 13 Jbeta primers went into the PCR. The data were produced by immunoSEQ multiplex PCR, yet TCRdb's version contains in-frame clones alone and is incomplete. The table shows 150,000 to 200,000 clones, with roughly 85% occurring only once. Sequenced sample: PBMCs. These TCRs come from a male donor in good health and CMV-seropositive.

The chain recombines TRBV7-8 with TRBJ2-5; 7 bases align to TRBD1. Unmatched junction bases numbered 5, after V lost 2 bases and J lost 2 bases. Germline V CDR1 and CDR2: SGHVS, FQNEAQ. This CDR3 is built from 15 residues. The CDR3 sequence is CASSLPGQVQETQYF. The CDR3 bases are TGTGCCAGCAGCTTACCAGGACAGGTGCAAGAGACCCAGTACTTC.

The chain is built from TRBV7-8 and TRBJ1-2; D gene ambiguous. Trimming took 1 base from V and 4 from J, leaving 16 bases between them. The CDR3 is 16 amino acids. Germline lookup yields CDR1 SGHVS and CDR2 FQNEAQ. CDR3 nucleotides: TGTGCCAGCAGCTTAGGCGGGATCCAGGACCTCTATGGCTACACCTTC. It is translated as CASSLGGIQDLYGYTF.

A single count supports this clone. The chain employs TRBV6-1 and TRBJ2-1; 8 bases line up with TRBD1. CDR3 size: 15 residues. CDR1 is MNHNS, CDR2 SASEGT, per germline. The junction had 7 bases not matched to a gene; V was cut back by 5 bases and J by 4 bases. CDR3 in DNA: TGTGCCAGCAGTCAAAGGGACAGGTCGTACAATGAGCAGTTCTTC. Residues: CASSQRDRSYNEQFF.

This chain links TRBV21-1 with TRBJ2-5; the table's D call TRBD1 went unverified against the DNA. TRBV21-1 is classified as a pseudogene. The CDR3 is 15 amino acids. Written as DNA, the CDR3 is TGTGCCAGCAGCAAAGATGGGGGACAGGGTCCGACCCAGTACTTC. Translating gives CASSKDGGQGPTQYF.

The chain carries TRBV7-9 and TRBJ2-7; D is uncertain. This CDR3 comprises 14 residues. The germline gives CDR1 SEHNR, CDR2 FQNEAQ (reference sequence). Trimming shortened V by 2 bases and J by 2 bases, and 10 bases separated the two germline ends. The CDR3 nucleotides are TGTGCCAGCAGCTTACTGTGGCAGACCTACGAGCAGTACTTC. It translates to CASSLLWQTYEQYF.

The sample holds a few counts of this clone. The chain couples TRBV5-4 to TRBJ2-1; TRBD2 agrees at 9 bases. This CDR3 is 13 amino acids long. J was trimmed by 8 bases and V by 0 bases; bases with no gene match: 0. Per the germline V gene, CDR1 is SGHNT and CDR2 is YYREEE (reference sequence). The CDR3 nucleotides are TGTGCCAGCAGCTTGGGGACTAGCGATGAGCAGTTCTTC. It yields the protein CASSLGTSDEQFF.

J is TRBJ2-5 and V is TRBV5-1, with TRBD1 identical over 7 bases. The DNA end is more similar to TRBJ2-7, so the J call may be wrong. Germline V lookup: CDR1 SGHRS, CDR2 YFSETQ. The CDR3 is 14 amino acids. The CDR3 nucleotides read TGCGCCAGCAGCTCAAGGGACAGAGCCTACGAGCAGTACTTC. This sequence encodes CASSSRDRAYEQYF.

V is TRBV6-5 and J is TRBJ1-1, with D perhaps matching TRBD1 (5 bases). The germline V gene has CDR1 MNHEY and CDR2 SVGAGI. The CDR3 loop spans 12 amino acids. Trimming took off 7 bases at V and 4 bases at J, with 10 bases between the two ends. The CDR3 sequence is CASTGDSTEAFF. The CDR3 DNA is TGTGCCAGCACCGGTGACAGCACTGAAGCTTTCTTT.

This clone was detected a few times. This rearrangement joins TRBV5-1 to TRBJ1-2; D might be TRBD1 (6 bases). Trimming pared 4 bases from V and 4 bases from J, leaving 20 bases between. This CDR3 contains 16 residues. CDR1 is SGHRS, CDR2 YFSETQ, per germline. The CDR3 region has the DNA TGCGCCAGCAGCGCCTTCGAGGGGGGGGTAGGCTATGGCTACACCTTC. Translated, it gives CASSAFEGGVGYGYTF.

J is TRBJ1-2 and V is TRBV5-1, with unresolved D. Trimming left V 1 base short and J 4 bases short, with 8 bases between. The CDR3 covers 13 residues. Germline V gene data show CDR1 as SGHRS and CDR2 as YFSETQ. The CDR3 region is CASSLRGTYGYTF. The CDR3 DNA reads TGCGCCAGCAGCTTGCGGGGAACCTATGGCTACACCTTC.

The chain couples TRBV4-1 to TRBJ1-1; D is perhaps TRBD1 (5 bases). Germline V lookup: CDR1 MGHRA, CDR2 YSYEKL. CDR3 length equals 12 residues. The ends were cut back, 6 bases at V and 4 bases at J, with 9 bases in the middle. This CDR3 is CASRAGGTEAFF. The CDR3 DNA sequence: TGCGCCAGCAGGGCGGGGGGCACTGAAGCTTTCTTT.

The V call is TRBV6-5, the J call TRBJ1-1; D is unresolved. CDR1 is MNHEY, CDR2 SVGAGI, per germline. V lost 1 base to trimming and J lost 4 bases, with 13 bases between them. This CDR3 region has 15 residues. The CDR3 DNA follows: TGTGCCAGCAGTTACTTATATCGAGCCGGCACTGAAGCTTTCTTT. Amino acid sequence: CASSYLYRAGTEAFF.

The CDR3 reads CASSVRGGSLNTGELFF. The CDR3 region has the DNA TGTGCCAGCAGTGTACGTGGGGGCAGCCTGAACACCGGGGAGCTGTTTTTT. This rearrangement joins TRBV2 to TRBJ2-2, with a possible D match to TRBD1 (6 bases). From germline, CDR1 is SNHLY and CDR2 FYNNEI. V lost 4 bases to trimming and J lost 1 base, with 16 bases between them. The CDR3 contains 17 residues. The whole variable domain, remainder taken from reference TRBV2 and TRBJ2-2, is EPEVTQTPSHQVTQMGQEVILRCVPISNHLYFYWYRQILGQKVEFLVSFYNNEISEKSEIFDDQFSVERPDGSNFTLKIRSTKLEDSAMYFCASSVRGGSLNTGELFFGEGSRLTVL.

The V call is TRBV7-9, the J call TRBJ2-7, with 7 bases aligning to TRBD2. Germline loops: CDR1 SEHNR, CDR2 FQNEAQ (reference sequence). This CDR3 is 16 amino acids long. V shed 0 bases, J shed 2 bases, and the junction held 7 bases outside the gene matches. CDR3 bases: TGTGCCAGCAGCTTAGCGTTGGGGACTAATACCTACGAGCAGTACTTC. Residues: CASSLALGTNTYEQYF.

The rearrangement links TRBV5-1 to TRBJ2-1; 7 nucleotides agree with TRBD1. The CDR3 length is 13 residues. Germline loops: CDR1 SGHRS, CDR2 YFSETQ. Trimming took 4 bases from V and 6 from J; bases not matched to a gene: 4. Here the CDR3 DNA reads TGCGCCAGCAGCCGCGCAGGGGGCAATGAGCAGTTCTTC. Translated, it gives CASSRAGGNEQFF.